This T cell receptor (beta chain) was captured in a study of identical twins. General study points: Conclusions relied on cross-sectional statistical analysis, not following the same donors.

Between the trimmed V and J ends, which lost 5 bases and 7 bases, there was a span of 14 bases. CDR3 length: 13 amino acids. The germline V gene encodes CDR1 SEHNR and CDR2 FQNEAQ (reference sequence). TCRdb called the 5' RACE reads again in MiXCR, with one record for every CDR3 protein. In the table there are roughly 720,000 distinct CDR3 sequences, roughly 18% of which are singletons. With regard to this clonotype: Its antigen is not identified.

The sample also formed part of further work on T cells expressing NK-cell markers. In that study: Seven of the eight sequenced donors were HCMV-seropositive; one was seronegative. It was still unclear whether expanded NKG2C+ T cell clones were HCMV specific.

Material: PBMCs. This sequence originates from a woman between 18 and 29 years old in good health. The rearrangement joins TRBV7-9 to TRBJ2-5; possibly TRBD2 for D (5 bases). The chain's CDR3 is CASSPDLGATQYF. CDR3 sequence (DNA): TGTGCCAGCAGCCCGGACCTGGGAGCGACCCAGTACTTC. The whole variable domain, filled in from reference TRBV7-9 and TRBJ2-5, reads DTGVSQNPRHKITKRGQNVTFRCDPISEHNRLYWYRQTLGQGPEFLTYFQNEAQLEKSRLLSDRFSAERPKGSFSTLEIQRTEQGDSAMYLCASSPDLGATQYFGPGTRLLVL.